Reported below is one TCR beta chain. Its antigen remains unidentified. The sample originates from a study of T cell responses to AZD1222 COVID-19 vaccine. Findings and caveats of the study: Donors were largely white British and mainly female; clonal diversity was possibly underestimated. After two AZD1222 doses, spike-specific TCR breadth and depth rose versus day 0. The span of vaccine-associated CD4 TCRs extended across spike, with dominance at 160-218 and 743-854.

V dropped 6 bases and J dropped 4 bases, with 13 bases sitting between them. The CDR3 runs 14 residues. The germline CDR1 and CDR2 sequences are MDHEN and SYDVKM. Analyses pooled second doses at about 4 or about 12 weeks. Profiling relied on immunoSEQ multiplex PCR, and the TCRdb table lists in-frame clones only, not all of them. The profile shows just under 20,000 clones, roughly 80% of them singletons. Source: peripheral blood, taken 28 days after the second AZD1222 dose. The origin of this receptor is an adult who received the AZD1222 COVID-19 vaccine. The V call is TRBV28, the J call TRBJ1-5; D is uncertain. The CDR3 region has the DNA TGTGCCAGCAGCAAAGCCCCACAGAATCAGCCCCAGCATTTT. It yields the protein CASSKAPQNQPQHF.